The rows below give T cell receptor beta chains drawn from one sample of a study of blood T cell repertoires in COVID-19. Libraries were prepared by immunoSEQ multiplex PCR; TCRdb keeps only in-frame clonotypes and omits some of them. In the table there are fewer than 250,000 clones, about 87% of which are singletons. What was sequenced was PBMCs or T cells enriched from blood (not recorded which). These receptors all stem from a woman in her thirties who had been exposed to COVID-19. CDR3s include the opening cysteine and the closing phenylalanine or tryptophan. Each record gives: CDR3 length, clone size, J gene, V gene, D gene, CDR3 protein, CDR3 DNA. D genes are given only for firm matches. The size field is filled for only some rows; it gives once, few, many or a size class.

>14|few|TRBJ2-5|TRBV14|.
CASSHYQDYRTQYF
TGTGCCAGCAGCCATTACCAGGACTATAGGACCCAGTACTTC
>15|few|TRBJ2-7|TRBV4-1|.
CASSQVRGRLGEQYF
TGCGCCAGCAGCCAAGTCAGGGGACGCCTCGGCGAGCAGTACTTC
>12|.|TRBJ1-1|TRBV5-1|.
CASSSQGTEAFF
TGCGCCAGCAGCTCACAGGGAACTGAAGCTTTCTTT
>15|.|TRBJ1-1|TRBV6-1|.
CASSEYSGRNTEAFF
TGTGCCAGCAGTGAATATTCAGGGCGGAACACTGAAGCTTTCTTT
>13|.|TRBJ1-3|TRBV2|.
CASRTFGGNTIYF
TGTGCCAGCAGGACCTTCGGGGGAAACACCATATATTTT
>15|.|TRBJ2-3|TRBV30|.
CAWSVPSGGSGTQYF
TGTGCCTGGAGTGTACCGAGTGGAGGGTCGGGTACGCAGTATTTT
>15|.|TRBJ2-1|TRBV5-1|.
CASSLTAATFNEQFF
TGCGCCAGCAGCTTGACAGCGGCCACTTTTAATGAGCAGTTCTTC
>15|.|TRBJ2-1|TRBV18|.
CASSPTGASYNEQFF
TGTGCCAGCTCACCAACGGGAGCTTCCTACAATGAGCAGTTCTTC
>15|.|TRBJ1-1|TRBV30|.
CAWSVWGGTNTEAFF
TGTGCCTGGAGCGTGTGGGGGGGGACGAACACTGAAGCTTTCTTT
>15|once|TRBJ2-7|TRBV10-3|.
CAISESGGGAYEQYF
TGTGCCATCAGTGAGTCCGGGGGAGGCGCCTACGAGCAGTACTTC
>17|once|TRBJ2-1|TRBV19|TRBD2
CASSIDRGLAGGNEQFF
TGTGCCAGTAGTATAGATCGGGGACTAGCGGGAGGCAATGAGCAGTTCTTC
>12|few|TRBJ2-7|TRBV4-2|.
CASSPRLGEQYF
TGTGCCAGCAGCCCCCGACTAGGCGAGCAGTACTTC
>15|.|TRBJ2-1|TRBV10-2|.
CASSTSSASYNEQFF
TGCGCCAGCAGTACCTCTAGCGCCTCCTACAATGAGCAGTTCTTC
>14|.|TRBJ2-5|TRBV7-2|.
CASSLVGAGETQYF
TGTGCCAGCAGCTTAGTCGGAGCCGGGGAGACCCAGTACTTC
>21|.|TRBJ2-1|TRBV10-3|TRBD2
CAITKALPGLAGGISYNEQFF
TGTGCCATCACCAAGGCTCTACCGGGACTAGCGGGTGGGATCTCCTACAATGAGCAGTTCTTC
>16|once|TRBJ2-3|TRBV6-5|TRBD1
CASSSHRGVGTDTQYF
TGTGCCAGCAGTTCCCACAGGGGAGTCGGGACAGATACGCAGTATTTT
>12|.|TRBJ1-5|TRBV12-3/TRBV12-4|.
CASSPPDQPQHF
TGTGCCAGCAGCCCCCCGGATCAGCCCCAGCATTTT
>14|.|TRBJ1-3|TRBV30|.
CAWSQGLGGNTIYF
TGTGCCTGGAGCCAGGGTTTGGGCGGAAACACCATATATTTT
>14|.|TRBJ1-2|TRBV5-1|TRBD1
CASSDTGDHYGYTF
TGCGCCAGCAGCGACACAGGGGACCACTATGGCTACACCTTC
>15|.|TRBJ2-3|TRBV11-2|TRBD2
CASSSLAGKKDTQYF
TGTGCCAGCAGCTCACTAGCGGGAAAGAAAGATACGCAGTATTTT
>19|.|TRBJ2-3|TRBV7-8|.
CASSLVRPVSSTSTDTQYF
TGTGCCAGCAGCTTAGTGCGGCCTGTAAGTTCAACTAGCACAGATACGCAGTATTTT
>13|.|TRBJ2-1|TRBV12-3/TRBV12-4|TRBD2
CASREAGVGEQFF
TGTGCCAGCAGGGAAGCGGGGGTAGGTGAGCAGTTCTTC
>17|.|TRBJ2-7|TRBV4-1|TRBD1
CASSQVARRRGPEEQYF
TGCGCCAGCAGCCAAGTAGCAAGACGCAGGGGGCCGGAAGAGCAGTACTTC
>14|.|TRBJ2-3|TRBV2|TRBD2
CASRDGRATDTQYF
TGTGCCAGCAGGGACGGGAGGGCCACAGATACGCAGTATTTT
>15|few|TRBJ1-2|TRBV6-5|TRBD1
CASSYYPGTGRGYTF
TGTGCCAGCAGTTATTACCCCGGGACAGGGCGAGGCTACACCTTC
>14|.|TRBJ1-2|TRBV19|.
CASSISAGANGYTF
TGTGCCAGTAGTATTTCGGCAGGGGCAAACGGCTACACCTTC
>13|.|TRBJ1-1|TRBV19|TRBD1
CASEEGASTEAFF
TGTGCCAGTGAAGAGGGGGCGTCCACTGAAGCTTTCTTT
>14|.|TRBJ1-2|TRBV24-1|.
CATSQPGHPYGYTF
TGTGCCACCAGCCAACCGGGACACCCCTATGGCTACACCTTC
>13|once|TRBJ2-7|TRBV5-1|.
CASSPLTSYEQYF
TGCGCCAGCAGCCCCCTGACAAGTTACGAGCAGTACTTC
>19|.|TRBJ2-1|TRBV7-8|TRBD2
CASSLESWLAGAPYNEQFF
TGTGCCAGCAGCTTAGAATCTTGGCTAGCGGGAGCCCCCTACAATGAGCAGTTCTTC
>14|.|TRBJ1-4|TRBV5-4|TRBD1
CASSRTGGEEKLFF
TGTGCCAGCAGCAGGACAGGGGGCGAGGAAAAACTGTTTTTT
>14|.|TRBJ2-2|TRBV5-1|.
CASSTTDSTGELFF
TGCGCCAGCAGCACTACCGACAGCACCGGGGAGCTGTTTTTT
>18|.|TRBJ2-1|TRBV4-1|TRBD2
CASSQHAYSGRVGNEQFF
TGCGCCAGCAGCCAACACGCCTATAGCGGGAGGGTCGGGAATGAGCAGTTCTTC
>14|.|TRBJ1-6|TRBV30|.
CAWRHNSNNSPLHF
TGTGCCTGGAGGCATAACAGTAATAATTCACCCCTCCACTTT
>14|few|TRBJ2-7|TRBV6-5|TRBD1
CASSITGVSYEQYF
TGTGCCAGCAGTATTACAGGGGTTTCCTACGAGCAGTACTTC
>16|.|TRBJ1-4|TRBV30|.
CAWSVAFGLPAEKLFF
TGTGCCTGGAGTGTAGCGTTTGGTCTACCCGCTGAAAAACTGTTTTTT
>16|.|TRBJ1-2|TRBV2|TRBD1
CASSELGGEGNYGYTF
TGTGCCAGCAGTGAATTAGGGGGCGAGGGTAACTATGGCTACACCTTC
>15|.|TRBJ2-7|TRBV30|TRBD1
CAWSQGQLRTYEQYF
TGTGCCTGGAGTCAGGGACAGCTCAGAACCTACGAGCAGTACTTC
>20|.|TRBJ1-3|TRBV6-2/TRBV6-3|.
CASSYTKTRGWRRSGNTIYF
TGTGCCAGCAGTTACACTAAGACGCGTGGCTGGCGACGCTCTGGAAACACCATATATTTT
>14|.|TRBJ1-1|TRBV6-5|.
CASSRNFLNTEAFF
TGTGCCAGCAGTAGAAACTTTTTAAACACTGAAGCTTTCTTT
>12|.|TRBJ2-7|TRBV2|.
CASGGLGTPQYF
TGTGCCAGCGGGGGTCTGGGGACTCCACAGTACTTC
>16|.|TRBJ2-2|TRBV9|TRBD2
CASSSRNAGAAGELFF
TGTGCCAGCAGCTCCCGAAACGCGGGAGCGGCCGGGGAGCTGTTTTTT
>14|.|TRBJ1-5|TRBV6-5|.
CASKGGIGNQPQHF
TGTGCCAGCAAGGGGGGGATAGGCAATCAGCCCCAGCATTTT
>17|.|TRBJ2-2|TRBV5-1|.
CASSLEPGRQNTGELFF
TGCGCCAGCAGCTTGGAACCAGGCAGACAGAACACCGGGGAGCTGTTTTTT
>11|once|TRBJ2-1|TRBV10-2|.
CASRLEDEQFF
TGCGCCAGCAGACTAGAGGATGAGCAGTTCTTC
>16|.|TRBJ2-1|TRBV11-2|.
CASSKQGRGSYNEQFF
TGTGCCAGCAGCAAACAGGGAAGGGGTTCCTACAATGAGCAGTTCTTC
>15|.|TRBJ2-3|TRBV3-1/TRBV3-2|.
CASSLPGPGADTQYF
TGTGCCAGCAGCCTCCCGGGTCCAGGGGCAGATACGCAGTATTTT